This TCR beta chain was captured by sequencing in a study of blood T cells in healthy people across ages. The V and J ends lost 4 bases and 5 bases, in that order; junction bases with no gene match: 15. CDR1 DFQATT and CDR2 SNEGSKA come from the germline V gene (reference sequence). The length of the CDR3 is 17 residues. In its sample, this clonotype was seen a few times. A second PCR, run for roughly 6 to 11 cycles, used a sample-barcoded 5' primer plus a J-beta primer mix. Using its own MiXCR run on the 5' RACE reads, TCRdb lists one record per CDR3 protein. This table holds around 650,000 distinct CDR3 sequences, around 41% found once.

Specimen: blood. The V call is TRBV20-1, the J call TRBJ2-7; 12 bases match TRBD1. This TCR derives from an elderly man in good health. The CDR3 coding sequence is TGCAGTGCTAAAGACCGTTACTCCGGGACAGGGGGCGACGAGCAGTACTTC. This gives the protein CSAKDRYSGTGGDEQYF.